Presented here are 19 T cell receptor beta chains from one specimen sequenced in a study of cytomegalovirus exposure and HLA in healthy donors. Primers included in the PCR were 60 Vbeta and 13 Jbeta primers. Clones were sequenced by immunoSEQ multiplex PCR, and TCRdb holds only the in-frame ones, with some missing. The data contain about 170,000 clones, more than 70% of them seen just once; the ten biggest clones take up roughly 1.6%. The specimen sequenced was PBMCs. The receptors stem from a girl aged 10 to 17 in good health and CMV-seronegative.

For this clone: This specimen includes other DNA sequences encoding the same CDR3. This chain links TRBV4-1 with TRBJ1-2; D is perhaps TRBD1 (5 bases). V gave up 0 bases and J gave up 4 bases, with 9 bases separating them. CDR3 size: 14 residues. Germline V gene lookup returns CDR1 MGHRA and CDR2 YSYEKL. CDR3 protein: CASSQEGVGYGYTF. The DNA for the CDR3 is TGCGCCAGCAGCCAAGAAGGGGTTGGCTATGGCTACACCTTC.

This sequence joins TRBV6-5 and TRBJ1-1; TRBD1 is a possible D gene (5 bases). The V end lost 2 bases, the J end lost 2 bases, and 15 bases lay between the germline ends. Germline values: CDR1 MNHEY, CDR2 SVGAGI. The CDR3 is 16 residues long. CDR3 DNA sequence: TGTGCCAGCAGTTACATTGGGACTCAAGATAACACTGAAGCTTTCTTT. This sequence encodes CASSYIGTQDNTEAFF.

The chain has TRBV14 and TRBJ2-7, with D hard to call. The CDR3 runs to 15 residues. Germline CDR1 reads SGHDN; CDR2 reads FVKESK. V shed 0 bases and J shed 3 bases, with 12 bases lying between them. The CDR3 here is CASSQEQSRFYEQYF. As DNA, the CDR3 is TGTGCCAGCAGCCAAGAACAGAGCCGATTCTACGAGCAGTACTTC.

CDR3 protein: CAMRVRDTEAFF. DNA of the CDR3: TGTGCCATGAGGGTGAGGGACACTGAAGCTTTCTTT. The V and J genes are TRBV19 and TRBJ1-1; D uncertain. With 10 bases removed from V and 3 bases from J, the gap between germline ends came to 12 bases. Germline V lookup: CDR1 LNHDA, CDR2 SQIVND (reference sequence). The length of the CDR3 is 12 residues.

This clone was seen more than once but under ten times. The genes are TRBV7-8 and TRBJ1-6; TRBD1 matches 7 bases. Germline CDR1 is SGHVS and CDR2 is FQNEAQ. The CDR3 has 15 residues. With V trimmed by 1 base and J by 8 bases, 5 bases remained unmatched. As DNA, the CDR3 is TGTGCCAGCAGCTTAGTTGACAGGGTGGATTCACCCCTCCACTTT. Protein sequence: CASSLVDRVDSPLHF. The full variable domain, rest sourced from reference TRBV7-8 and TRBJ1-6, is GAGVSQSPRYKVAKRGQDVALRCDPISGHVSLFWYQQALGQGPEFLTYFQNEAQLDKSGLPSDRFFAERPEGSVSTLKIQRTQQEDSAVYLCASSLVDRVDSPLHFGNGTRLTVT.

This sequence joins TRBV5-1 and TRBJ1-1, with 7 bases fitting TRBD1. The ends lost 0 bases at V and 5 bases at J; junction bases unmatched: 7. Germline assignment: CDR1 SGHRS and CDR2 YFSETQ. This CDR3 comprises 15 residues. CDR3 bases: TGCGCCAGCAGCTTGGAAGAGGGGGCGGAAACTGAAGCTTTCTTT. It encodes CASSLEEGAETEAFF.

V and J are TRBV9 and TRBJ1-2; no clear D. The CDR3 totals 13 residues. CDR1 is SGDLS and CDR2 is YYNGEE in the germline V gene. V was shortened by 2 bases and J by 6 bases, with 11 bases between the two germline ends. The CDR3 reads CASSVTEIDGYTF. The CDR3 DNA is TGTGCCAGCAGCGTTACAGAAATCGATGGCTACACCTTC.

The chain uses TRBV7-8 and TRBJ2-2; 8 nucleotides agree with TRBD2. Germline-derived CDR1 and CDR2 are SGHVS and FQNEAQ. The CDR3 has 17 amino acids. The junction had 13 bases not matched to a gene; V was cut back by 6 bases and J by 4 bases. The CDR3 sequence is CASRPRIAGSGTGELFF. As DNA, the CDR3 is TGTGCCAGCAGGCCTCGAATAGCGGGGAGTGGCACCGGGGAGCTGTTTTTT. Using reference TRBV7-8 and TRBJ2-2 for the parts outside the CDR3, the full variable domain is GAGVSQSPRYKVAKRGQDVALRCDPISGHVSLFWYQQALGQGPEFLTYFQNEAQLDKSGLPSDRFFAERPEGSVSTLKIQRTQQEDSAVYLCASRPRIAGSGTGELFFGEGSRLTVL.

This CDR3 is CASSSQGAGNTIYF. CDR3 nucleotides: TGTGCCAGCAGTTCACAGGGGGCGGGAAACACCATATATTTT. The gene calls are TRBV6-1 and TRBJ1-3; 9 bases align to TRBD1. The length of the CDR3 is 14 residues. In germline, CDR1 is MNHNS, CDR2 SASEGT. The ends lost 5 bases at V and 4 bases at J; junction bases unmatched: 3.

The chain combines TRBV6-6 with TRBJ2-7; 9 bases fit TRBD1. This CDR3 region has 15 residues. V dropped 2 bases and J dropped 3; count of bases not matched to a gene: 5. CDR1 and CDR2 from the germline V gene are MNHNY and SVGAGI (reference sequence). The CDR3 DNA is TGTGCCAGCAGTTACCCTGACAGGGGGAACTACGAGCAGTACTTC. This gives the protein CASSYPDRGNYEQYF.

V and J are TRBV19 and TRBJ1-5; D is unresolved. Germline values: CDR1 LNHDA, CDR2 SQIVND (reference sequence). Trimming removed 6 bases at V and 3 bases at J, with 9 bases between. The CDR3 loop spans 13 amino acids. The CDR3 DNA sequence: TGTGCCAGTAGATCAGGTTTCAATCAGCCCCAGCATTTT. The encoded protein is CASRSGFNQPQHF.

V and J are TRBV18 and TRBJ1-5; 7 bases are shared with TRBD1. The V segment lost 1 base and the J segment 5 bases; nucleotides outside the gene matches: 5. CDR1 and CDR2 (germline): KGHSH, LQKENI. The CDR3 covers 15 residues. The CDR3 loop is CASSPRDRVDQPQHF. The CDR3 DNA is TGTGCCAGCTCACCACGGGACAGAGTCGATCAGCCCCAGCATTTT. The whole variable domain, remainder taken from reference TRBV18 and TRBJ1-5, is NAGVMQNPRHLVRRRGQEARLRCSPMKGHSHVYWYRQLPEEGLKFMVYLQKENIIDESGMPKERFSAEFPKEGPSILRIQQVVRGDSAAYFCASSPRDRVDQPQHFGDGTRLSIL.

The genes are TRBV4-1 and TRBJ1-1; a possible D gene is TRBD1 (6 bases). The CDR3 runs 16 residues. Germline CDR1 reads MGHRA; CDR2 reads YSYEKL. V lost 6 bases to trimming and J lost 3 bases, with 20 bases between them. The CDR3 nucleotides are TGCGCCAGCAGGGCACCCCCTGGACAGCAGTACACTGAAGCTTTCTTT. Its translation: CASRAPPGQQYTEAFF.

CDR3 in amino acids: CASSYGAAAYEQYF. CDR3 DNA sequence: TGTGCCAGCAGTTACGGGGCCGCCGCCTACGAGCAGTACTTC. This chain uses TRBV6-5 with TRBJ2-7; possibly TRBD1 for D (5 bases). Trimming removed 2 bases at V and 2 bases at J, with 10 bases between. The CDR3 spans 14 residues. Germline CDR1 reads MNHEY; CDR2 reads SVGAGI.

The gene calls are TRBV18 and TRBJ1-6, with 9 bases that match TRBD1. V gave up 6 bases and J gave up 10 bases; unmatched junction bases: 19. CDR1 and CDR2 from the germline V gene are KGHSH and LQKENI. The CDR3 is made up of 18 amino acids. In DNA form, the CDR3 reads TGTGCCAGCTCCGTGTTACGGGACAGGGAAAAAAAGTACTCACCCCTCCACTTT. Translation gives CASSVLRDREKKYSPLHF.

A single count supports this clone. This chain uses TRBV4-1 with TRBJ1-1, with a tentative D call TRBD1 (5 bases). The V and J ends lost 4 bases and 3 bases respectively, with 9 bases between them. CDR3 size: 13 residues. Germline V gene lookup returns CDR1 MGHRA and CDR2 YSYEKL. The CDR3 loop is CASSRGGDTEAFF. The CDR3 region has the DNA TGCGCCAGCAGCCGCGGGGGAGACACTGAAGCTTTCTTT.

V and J are TRBV5-1 and TRBJ2-2, with D perhaps TRBD1 (5 bases). V lost 1 base and J lost 4, with 14 bases in between. The CDR3 is made up of 16 amino acids. The germline gives CDR1 SGHRS, CDR2 YFSETQ. CDR3 protein: CASSLNGAAGTGELFF. Here the CDR3 DNA reads TGCGCCAGCAGCTTGAATGGGGCAGCCGGCACCGGGGAGCTGTTTTTT.

V is TRBV6-6 and J is TRBJ2-3; TRBD1 matches 7 bases. Germline V gene data show CDR1 as MNHNY and CDR2 as SVGAGI (reference sequence). V gave up 7 bases and J gave up 3 bases; unmatched junction bases: 7. The CDR3 is 14 amino acids. CDR3 coding DNA: TGTGCCAGCAACCTGGGACAGAATACAGATACGCAGTATTTT. This sequence encodes CASNLGQNTDTQYF.

This chain uses TRBV7-9 with TRBJ2-1, with a possible D match to TRBD2 (6 bases). Per germline, CDR1 SEHNR and CDR2 FQNEAQ (reference sequence). The CDR3 loop spans 14 amino acids. Trimming removed 5 bases at V and 5 bases at J, with 13 bases between. The CDR3 DNA follows: TGTGCCAGCAGCCTTCTAGCGTCCAACAATGAGCAGTTCTTC. Translation: CASSLLASNNEQFF.